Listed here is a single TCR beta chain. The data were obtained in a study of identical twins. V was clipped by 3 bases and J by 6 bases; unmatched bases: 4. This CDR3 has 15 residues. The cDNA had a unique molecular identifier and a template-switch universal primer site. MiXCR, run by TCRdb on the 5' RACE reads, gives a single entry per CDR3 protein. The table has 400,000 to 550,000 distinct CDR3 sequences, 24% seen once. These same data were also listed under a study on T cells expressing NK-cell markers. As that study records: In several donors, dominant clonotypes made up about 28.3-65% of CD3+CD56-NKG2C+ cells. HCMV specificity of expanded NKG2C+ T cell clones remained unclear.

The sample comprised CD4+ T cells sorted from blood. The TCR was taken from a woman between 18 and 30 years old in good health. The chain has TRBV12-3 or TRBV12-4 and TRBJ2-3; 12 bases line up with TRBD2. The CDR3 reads CASSFSTSGRDTQYF. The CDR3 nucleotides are TGTGCCAGCAGTTTTTCCACTAGCGGGAGGGATACGCAGTATTTT.